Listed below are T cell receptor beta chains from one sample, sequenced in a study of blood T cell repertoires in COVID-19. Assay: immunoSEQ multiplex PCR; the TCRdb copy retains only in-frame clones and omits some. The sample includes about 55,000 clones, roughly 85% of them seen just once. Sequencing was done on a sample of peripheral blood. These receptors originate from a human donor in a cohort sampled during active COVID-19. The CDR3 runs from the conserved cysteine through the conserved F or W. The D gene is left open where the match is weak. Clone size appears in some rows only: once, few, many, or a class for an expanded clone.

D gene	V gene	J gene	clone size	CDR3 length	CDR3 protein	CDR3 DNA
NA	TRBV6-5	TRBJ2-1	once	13	CASSYSPGDEQFF	TGTGCCAGCAGTTACTCGCCGGGGGATGAGCAGTTCTTC
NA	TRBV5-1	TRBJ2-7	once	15	CASSFDLAGANEQYF	TGCGCCAGCAGCTTCGATCTTGCGGGGGCCAACGAGCAGTACTTC
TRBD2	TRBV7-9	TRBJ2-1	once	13	CASSSTSLDEQFF	TGTGCCAGCAGCTCGACTAGCTTGGATGAGCAGTTCTTC
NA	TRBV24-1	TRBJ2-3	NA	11	CAASRGDTQYF	TGTGCGGCCAGCCGCGGGGATACGCAGTATTTT
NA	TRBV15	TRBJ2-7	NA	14	CATSRDSQFYEQYF	TGTGCCACCAGCAGAGATTCGCAGTTCTACGAGCAGTACTTC
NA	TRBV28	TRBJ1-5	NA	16	CASRYAQGISNQPQHF	TGTGCCAGCAGGTATGCGCAGGGGATTAGCAATCAGCCCCAGCATTTT
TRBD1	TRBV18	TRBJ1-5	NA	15	CASSGTGGSNQPQHF	TGTGCCAGCTCAGGGACAGGGGGGAGCAATCAGCCCCAGCATTTT
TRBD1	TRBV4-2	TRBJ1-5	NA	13	CASSPDRDQPQHF	TGTGCCAGCAGCCCTGACAGGGACCAGCCCCAGCATTTT
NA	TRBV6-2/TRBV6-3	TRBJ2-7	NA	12	CASSPPDFVQYF	TGTGCCAGCAGCCCACCTGACTTTGTGCAGTACTTC
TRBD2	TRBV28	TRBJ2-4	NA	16	CASSRSGSSAKNIQYF	TGTGCCAGCAGCCGAAGCGGGAGTTCTGCCAAAAACATTCAGTACTTC
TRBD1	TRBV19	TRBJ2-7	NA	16	CASSDVGTGGAYEQYF	TGTGCCAGTAGTGATGTGGGGACAGGGGGCGCGTACGAGCAGTACTTC
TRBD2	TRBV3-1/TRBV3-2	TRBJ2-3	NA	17	CASSSGLAGATTDTQYF	TGTGCCAGCAGTTCTGGACTAGCGGGAGCGACAACAGATACGCAGTATTTT
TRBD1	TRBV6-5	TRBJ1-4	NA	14	CATLLGQGAGKLFF	TGTGCCACACTCTTGGGACAGGGGGCTGGAAAACTGTTTTTT
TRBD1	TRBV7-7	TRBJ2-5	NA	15	CASSLAWDRKETQYF	TGTGCCAGCAGCTTAGCGTGGGACAGGAAAGAGACCCAGTACTTC
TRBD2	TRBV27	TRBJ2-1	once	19	CASSLRVAGGISSYNEQFF	TGTGCCAGCAGTTTGCGAGTAGCGGGAGGGATTTCTTCCTACAATGAGCAGTTCTTC
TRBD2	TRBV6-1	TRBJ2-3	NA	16	CASSDPGLALADTQYF	TGTGCCAGCAGTGACCCGGGACTAGCGTTGGCAGATACGCAGTATTTT
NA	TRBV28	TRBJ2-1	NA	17	CASSFIAGQLELDEQFF	TGTGCCAGCAGTTTCATAGCGGGACAGCTTGAACTCGATGAGCAGTTCTTC
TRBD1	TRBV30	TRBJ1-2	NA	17	CAWNTVIPGQQIYGYTF	TGTGCCTGGAACACCGTAATTCCGGGACAGCAGATCTATGGCTACACCTTC
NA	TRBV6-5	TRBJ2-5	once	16	CASSYSSRGELETQYF	TGTGCCAGCAGTTACTCGTCCAGGGGCGAGCTGGAGACCCAGTACTTC
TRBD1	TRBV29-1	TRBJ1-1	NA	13	CSVADRAGTEAFF	TGCAGCGTCGCCGACAGGGCGGGCACTGAAGCTTTCTTT
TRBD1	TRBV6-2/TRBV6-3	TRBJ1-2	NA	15	CASSYRRTGGYGYTF	TGTGCCAGCAGTTATCGAAGGACAGGGGGCTATGGCTACACCTTC
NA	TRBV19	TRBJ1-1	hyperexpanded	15	CASSSGGATNTEAFF	TGTGCCAGTAGTTCCGGGGGGGCGACGAACACTGAAGCTTTCTTT
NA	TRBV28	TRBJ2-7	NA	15	CASSLGRGSSYEQYF	TGTGCCAGCAGTTTGGGGAGGGGGTCTTCCTACGAGCAGTACTTC
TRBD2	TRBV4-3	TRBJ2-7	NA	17	CASSQEWLAGELSEQYF	TGCGCCAGCAGCCAAGAATGGCTAGCGGGAGAACTGAGCGAGCAGTACTTC